This TCR beta chain appears in the sequencing data of a study of cytomegalovirus exposure and HLA in healthy donors. About the study: The platform used for the 120 or so validation repertoires matched that of the roughly 700 first-cohort repertoires, a later analysis reported.

The CDR3 runs 13 residues. Germline values: CDR1 SNHLY, CDR2 FYNNEI. Trimming at V came to 5 bases and at J to 8 bases, leaving 5 bases not matched to a gene. Findings and caveats of the study: In vitro experiments confirmed that three CMV-associated chains were specific for CMV antigens. Rare TCR sequences dominated, though some public TCRs recurred in many donors.

A remark on this clone: Its target is not known.

The assay was immunoSEQ multiplex PCR, and TCRdb's table has in-frame clones only and misses some. The data contain about 250,000 clones, about 90% of them singletons. The chain joins TRBV2 to TRBJ1-1; 10 bases agree with TRBD1. Sequencing was done on a sample of PBMCs. The clonotype comes from a man aged 18 to 29 in good health and CMV-seropositive. The CDR3 spells CASSTEGQGEAFF. The CDR3 DNA follows: TGTGCCAGCAGTACCGAGGGACAGGGGGAAGCTTTCTTT.